This T cell receptor (beta chain) appears in the sequencing data of a study of T cell clones after liver transplantation (dated by TCRdb to between 2017 and 2020). In the study overall: The samples were obtained from ITN030ST, a randomized trial that attempted immunosuppression withdrawal within 2 years after liver transplantation. Donor-reactive T cell clones were identified by TCRbeta sequencing after a pre-transplant mixed lymphocyte reaction and then tracked in post-transplant blood. As an antigen-independent comparator for the donor-reactive sequences, third party-reactive TCRbeta sequences from pre-transplant MLRs were identified as well. Of the eight recipients, a few were HCV-positive, while the remaining recipients had been transplanted for non-autoimmune, non-viral indications. No induction therapy was given to the subjects, and standard immunosuppression was administered until randomization at 12-24 months post-transplant. Tolerance was defined as complete withdrawal of immunosuppression for at least one year without a rise in liver enzymes beyond twice the upper limit of normal. Blood samples were collected pre-transplant, then pre-randomization ahead of withdrawal, and finally post-randomization once withdrawal had either been completed or failed. A cohort of 8 liver transplant recipients was studied, of whom 3 were classified as tolerant and 5 as non-tolerant.

This clone is described as medium-sized (0.01 to 0.1%). What antigen it recognizes has not been identified. It has no much larger one-base neighbor in the sample; base qualities were not kept. What the work shows at the level of the full study, not this receptor alone: In 5 of 8 subjects, circulating donor-reactive CD4 TCRbeta sequences decreased significantly after transplant, regardless of tolerance or HCV status. A greater decline was seen for donor-reactive sequences than for third party-reactive sequences, suggesting partial antigen-specific deletion unrelated to withdrawal success. In two subjects, low numbers of available donor cells limited the measurable donor-reactive repertoire. Once repertoire turnover was taken into account, donor-reactive detection showed a significant reduction for CD4 in 7 of 8 subjects and for CD8 in 8 of 8. Because allograft tissue specimens were not available, migration of donor-reactive T cells into the graft, rather than deletion, may have occurred. The conclusions were preliminary, being limited by small, heterogeneous patient numbers and by non-standardized post-transplant time points.

High-throughput TCRbeta CDR3 sequencing of frozen genomic DNA was performed by immunoSEQ, including PCR amplification, mapping, bias correction and internal controls. For the original study's pipeline: Only productive rearrangements were retained, and each unique TCRbeta sequence was defined by its CDR3 nucleotide sequence together with its V and J gene. A sequence counted as donor-reactive only if the sequence showed at least 5-fold expansion in CFSE-low cells compared with unstimulated pre-transplant cells and had a frequency of at least 0.01%. Minimum frequency thresholds were set for each subject on the basis of the unstimulated sample with the lowest template count, so that a detection power of at least 90% was ensured. Jensen-Shannon divergence between the top 1000 TCRbeta sequences post-transplant and pre-transplant was used to measure repertoire turnover. Changes in detection of donor-reactive sequences were tested with two-sided Fisher's exact tests. Drawn from immuneACCESS, this table holds only the in-frame rearrangements with V and J called that TCRdb kept. Clones are partly lost; checked studies trace under half to an unresolved V gene and leave the rest unexplained. The V and J calls and clone size come from that table; D and trimming were worked out from the DNA. Recorded for this sample are around 9,700 clones; 70% to 80% of them occurred a single time. The top ten clones comprise 45% to 60% of the sample.

The germline V gene provides CDR1 SNHLY and CDR2 FYNNEI. The junction carries 6 bases between V and J, which are trimmed by 3 bases and 7 bases respectively. The CDR3, cysteine through phenylalanine, is 11 amino acids long. CDR3 DNA only is kept here, 33 bases in frame from base 1. Unstimulated PBMCs, after thawing, were stained for CD3, CD4 and CD8 and then FACS-sorted into CD3+CD4+ and CD3+CD8+ populations. Randomization to immunosuppression withdrawal applied to every one of the 8 studied subjects. Genomic DNA was isolated with the Qiagen DNeasy Blood and Tissue Kit. Here the sequenced sample was CD8+ T cells from blood, taken at the 22-month timepoint. The V and J segments used are TRBV2 and TRBJ1-1; the D gene lacks a confident call. The clonotype originates from a human patient who received a liver transplant. Donor T cells from the graft may be present among the T cells after a transplant. Here is the DNA: TGTGCCAGCAGTGAGGGGTTTGAAGCTTTCTTT. Its coded protein is CASSEGFEAFF.